The entry below gives a single TCR beta chain sequence along with its context. The data belong to a study of cytomegalovirus exposure and HLA in healthy donors. A multiplex PCR was run with 60 Vbeta primers and 13 Jbeta primers. Sequenced by immunoSEQ multiplex PCR; TCRdb stores in-frame clones only, minus some. Of some 120,000 clones in the sample, 75% to 90% were seen once. Trimming took 1 base from V and 0 from J, leaving 19 bases between them. The germline V gene encodes CDR1 SEHNR and CDR2 FQNEAQ (reference sequence). The CDR3 runs to 19 residues. The TCR comes from a male donor in good health and CMV-seronegative. The specimen was PBMCs. The chain couples TRBV7-9 to TRBJ1-5; D perhaps matches TRBD1 (5 bases). The CDR3 DNA follows: TGTGCCAGCAGCTTAGGGTCGCCGGGGGGAGGGATTAGCAATCAGCCCCAGCATTTT. It translates to CASSLGSPGGGISNQPQHF.